Listed here are 14 T cell receptor beta chains from one sample, sequenced in a study of blood T cells in healthy people across ages. PCR was performed a second time for about 7 to 12 cycles using a sample-barcoded 5' primer and a J-beta primer mix. A single record per CDR3 protein comes from TCRdb applying MiXCR to the 5' RACE reads. Of some 760,000 distinct CDR3 sequences in the sample, approximately 25% were seen once. These same records also appear under a second study, on T cells of mothers and their children.

Sequences were obtained from blood. All receptors derive from a boy aged 5-17 years in good health.

V and J are TRBV5-1 and TRBJ2-1, with TRBD2 matching over 12 bases. This CDR3 is built from 18 residues. In germline, CDR1 is SGHRS, CDR2 YFSETQ. With 0 bases clipped from V and 2 bases from J, the junction kept 6 bases outside the gene matches. The CDR3 region is CASSLGLAGVAPYNEQFF. The CDR3 DNA sequence: TGCGCCAGCAGCTTGGGACTAGCGGGAGTGGCCCCCTACAATGAGCAGTTCTTC.

V gene TRBV2 combines with J gene TRBJ1-5; TRBD1 might be the D (6 bases). Per germline, CDR1 SNHLY and CDR2 FYNNEI. The CDR3 totals 15 residues. V was cut by 4 bases and J by 7 bases, with 17 bases left in between. This CDR3 is CASSGARGAGQPQHF. CDR3 coding DNA: TGTGCCAGCAGTGGAGCGCGGGGGGCCGGACAGCCCCAGCATTTT.

The sample holds a few counts of this clonotype. This chain links TRBV4-1 with TRBJ2-1; 8 nucleotides match TRBD2. Losses at the gene ends were 4 bases for V and 6 bases for J; bases not matched to a gene: 11. This CDR3 is 16 amino acids long. Germline V lookup: CDR1 MGHRA, CDR2 YSYEKL. Here the CDR3 reads CASSPNVAGPFNEQFF. DNA for the CDR3: TGCGCCAGCAGCCCAAATGTAGCGGGGCCTTTCAATGAGCAGTTCTTC.

This clonotype was detected a few times. The CDR3 DNA sequence: TGTGCCAGCAGCTACGAATCGCCGGGACTAGGGTACGAGCAGTACTTC. Residues: CASSYESPGLGYEQYF. The chain employs TRBV27 and TRBJ2-7; TRBD2 matches 8 bases. The CDR3 length is 16 residues. Losses at the gene ends were 6 bases for V and 4 bases for J; bases not matched to a gene: 14. In germline, CDR1 is MNHEY, CDR2 SMNVEV (reference sequence).

In this sample, this clonotype turned up a few times. The genes are TRBV6-5 and TRBJ1-2; the D is unclear. The CDR3 length is 13 residues. Germline CDR1 is MNHEY and CDR2 is SVGAGI. Trimming took off 6 bases at V and 4 bases at J, with 12 bases between the two ends. The CDR3 coding sequence is TGTGCCAGCAGGGGCGACGGAGGCTATGGCTACACCTTC. This gives the protein CASRGDGGYGYTF.

This clonotype was detected ten times or more. J is TRBJ2-5 and V is TRBV29-1; 12 bases are a match to TRBD1. Trimming at V came to 6 bases and at J to 5 bases, leaving 1 base not matched to a gene. Germline V gives CDR1 SQVTM, CDR2 ANQGSEA. The CDR3 extends over 12 amino acids. The CDR3 DNA reads TGCAGCGTGGGACAGGGGGCGGAGACCCAGTACTTC. It codes for CSVGQGAETQYF.

This clonotype occurred a few times. The chain carries TRBV11-3 and TRBJ2-1; D is possibly TRBD1 or TRBD2 (5 bases each). This CDR3 comprises 17 residues. The V gene's germline CDR1 is SGHNT and CDR2 YENEEA. The V end was cut by 5 bases, the J end by 6 bases, with 23 bases between. The CDR3 DNA reads TGTGCCAGCAGCCCGGGGCCGGCAGAGGATAATATCAATGAGCAGTTCTTC. It translates to CASSPGPAEDNINEQFF.

This clonotype has just a few counts. V and J are TRBV7-9 and TRBJ2-7; 10 nucleotides match TRBD2. Trimming cost V 5 bases and J 5 bases; bases outside gene matches: 18. Germline V gene data show CDR1 as SEHNR and CDR2 as FQNEAQ (reference sequence). The CDR3 covers 18 residues. CDR3 in amino acids: CASSLFASGGATLDEQYF. The CDR3 region has the DNA TGTGCCAGCAGCCTATTCGCTAGCGGGGGCGCCACCTTGGACGAGCAGTACTTC.

This clonotype was recorded a few times. This chain's CDR3 is CASSQDRGGGRQETQYF. CDR3 DNA sequence: TGCGCCAGCAGCCAAGATCGGGGCGGTGGCAGACAAGAGACCCAGTACTTC. The chain employs TRBV4-1 and TRBJ2-5; the D call may be TRBD1 or TRBD2 (5 bases each). This CDR3 is 17 amino acids long. Germline CDR1 and CDR2: MGHRA and YSYEKL. V lost 0 bases and J 2 bases, leaving 16 bases between the germline ends.

This clonotype was recorded a few times. V gene TRBV27 combines with J gene TRBJ2-2; D is possibly TRBD2 (6 bases). CDR3 size: 16 residues. CDR1 and CDR2 from the germline V gene are MNHEY and SMNVEV (reference sequence). The germline V and J ends were trimmed by 6 bases and 0 bases, with 14 bases remaining between them. CDR3 amino acids: CASSWGLLANTGELFF. CDR3 DNA: TGTGCCAGCAGCTGGGGACTCCTAGCGAACACCGGGGAGCTGTTTTTT.

The chain uses TRBV15 and TRBJ1-2; unclear D gene. CDR3 size: 14 residues. Trimming cost V 4 bases and J 5 bases, with 14 bases left between them. Germline CDR1 LNHNV, CDR2 YYDKDF (reference sequence). The DNA of the CDR3 is TGTGCCACCAGCACCTTGACTCGGGAATATGGCTACACCTTC. This gives the protein CATSTLTREYGYTF.

CDR3 region: CASSYYRSGELFF. The CDR3 nucleotides read TGTGCCAGCAGTTATTACCGTAGCGGGGAGCTGTTTTTT. The V gene is TRBV6-5, the J gene TRBJ2-2; unclear D gene. Germline V gene data show CDR1 as MNHEY and CDR2 as SVGAGI. This CDR3 comprises 13 residues. V was cut by 3 bases and J by 7 bases, with 9 bases left in between.

The chain is built from TRBV6-5 and TRBJ2-1, with 14 bases identical to TRBD2. Germline trimming cut 6 bases from V and 4 bases from J; bases unmatched to any gene: 14. The V gene's germline CDR1 is MNHEY and CDR2 SVGAGI. This CDR3 region has 19 residues. CDR3 nucleotide sequence: TGTGCCAGCAGCCACTCCGGACTAGCGGGGGGTCCTGGGTACAATGAGCAGTTCTTC. Translated: CASSHSGLAGGPGYNEQFF.

This clonotype was seen more than once but under ten times. V gene TRBV28 combines with J gene TRBJ2-1; unclear D gene. This CDR3 contains 15 residues. CDR1 is MDHEN, CDR2 SYDVKM, per germline. Trimming shortened V by 5 bases and J by 0 bases, and 11 bases separated the two germline ends. The CDR3 DNA sequence: TGTGCCAGCAGTCCCGGAGATATCTCCTACAATGAGCAGTTCTTC. Amino acid sequence: CASSPGDISYNEQFF.